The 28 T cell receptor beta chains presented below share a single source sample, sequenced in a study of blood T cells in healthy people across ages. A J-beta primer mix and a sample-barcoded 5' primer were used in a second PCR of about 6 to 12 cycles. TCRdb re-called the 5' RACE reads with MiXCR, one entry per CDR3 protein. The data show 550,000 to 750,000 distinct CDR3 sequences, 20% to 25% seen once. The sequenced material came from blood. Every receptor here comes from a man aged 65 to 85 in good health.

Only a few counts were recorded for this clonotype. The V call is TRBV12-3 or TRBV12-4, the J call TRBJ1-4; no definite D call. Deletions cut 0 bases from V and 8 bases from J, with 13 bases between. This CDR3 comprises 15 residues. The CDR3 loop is CASSLAGKGGEKLFF. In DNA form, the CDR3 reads TGTGCCAGCAGTTTAGCAGGGAAGGGAGGCGAAAAACTGTTTTTT.

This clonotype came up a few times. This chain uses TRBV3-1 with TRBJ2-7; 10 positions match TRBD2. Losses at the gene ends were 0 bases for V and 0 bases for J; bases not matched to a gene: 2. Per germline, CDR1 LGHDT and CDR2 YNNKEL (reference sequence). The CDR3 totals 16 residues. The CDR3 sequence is CASSQELAGPSYEQYF. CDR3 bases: TGTGCCAGCAGCCAAGAACTAGCGGGGCCCTCCTACGAGCAGTACTTC.

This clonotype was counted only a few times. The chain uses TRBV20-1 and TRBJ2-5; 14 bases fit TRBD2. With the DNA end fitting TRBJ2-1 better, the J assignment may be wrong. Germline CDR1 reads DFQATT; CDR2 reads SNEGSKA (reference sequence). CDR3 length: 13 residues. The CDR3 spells CSKTGLAGEGQFF. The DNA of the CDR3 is TGCAGCAAGACGGGACTAGCGGGAGAAGGGCAGTTCTTC.

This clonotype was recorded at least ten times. DNA of the CDR3: TGTGCCTCAGGGGACACCGGGGAGCTGTTTTTT. It codes for CASGDTGELFF. This sequence joins TRBV3-1 and TRBJ2-2, with D perhaps TRBD1 (6 bases). Germline CDR1 is LGHDT and CDR2 is YNNKEL (reference sequence). Trimming took 11 bases from V and 3 from J, leaving 7 bases between them. The CDR3 totals 11 residues. Full variable domain (outside the CDR3, taken from reference TRBV3-1 and TRBJ2-2): DTAVSQTPKYLVTQMGNDKSIKCEQNLGHDTMYWYKQDSKKFLKIMFSYNNKELIINETVPNRFSPKSPDKAHLNLHINSLELGDSAVYFCASGDTGELFFGEGSRLTVL.

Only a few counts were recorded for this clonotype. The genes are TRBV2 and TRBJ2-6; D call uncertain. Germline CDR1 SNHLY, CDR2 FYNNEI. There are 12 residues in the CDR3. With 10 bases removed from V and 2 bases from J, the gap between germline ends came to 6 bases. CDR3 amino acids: CATSPGANVLTF. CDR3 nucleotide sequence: TGTGCCACCTCGCCTGGGGCCAACGTCCTGACTTTC.

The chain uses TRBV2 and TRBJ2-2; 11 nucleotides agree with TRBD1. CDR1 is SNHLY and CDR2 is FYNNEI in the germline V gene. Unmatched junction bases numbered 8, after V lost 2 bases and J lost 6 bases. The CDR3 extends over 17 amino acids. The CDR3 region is CASSEYLDRGQSGELFF. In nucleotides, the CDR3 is TGTGCCAGCAGTGAATATCTGGACAGGGGGCAGTCCGGGGAGCTGTTTTTT.

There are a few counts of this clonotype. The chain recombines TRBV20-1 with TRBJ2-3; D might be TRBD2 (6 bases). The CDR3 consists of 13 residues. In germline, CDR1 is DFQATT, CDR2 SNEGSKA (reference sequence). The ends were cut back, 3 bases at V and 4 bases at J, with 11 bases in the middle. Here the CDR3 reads CSASSGVPDTQYF. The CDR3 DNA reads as TGCAGTGCTAGTTCGGGAGTCCCAGATACGCAGTATTTT.

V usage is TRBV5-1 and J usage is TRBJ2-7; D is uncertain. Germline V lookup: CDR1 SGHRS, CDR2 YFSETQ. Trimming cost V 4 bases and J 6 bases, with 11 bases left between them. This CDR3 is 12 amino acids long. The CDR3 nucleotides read TGCGCCAGCAGCCTGGTAGCCACCGAGCAGTACTTC. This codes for CASSLVATEQYF.

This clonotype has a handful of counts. CDR3 in amino acids: CSASDSEVQFF. In DNA, the CDR3 is TGCAGTGCTAGCGATTCCGAGGTGCAGTTCTTC. The chain uses TRBV20-1 and TRBJ2-1; no clear D gene. The CDR3 has 11 residues. CDR1 is DFQATT and CDR2 is SNEGSKA in the germline V gene (reference sequence). Trimming removed 3 bases from V and 12 bases from J, with 12 bases in between.

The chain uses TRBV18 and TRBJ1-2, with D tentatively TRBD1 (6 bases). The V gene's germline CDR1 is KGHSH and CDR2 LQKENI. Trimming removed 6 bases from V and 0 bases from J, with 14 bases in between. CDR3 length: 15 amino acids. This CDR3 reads CASSLDGGPNYGYTF. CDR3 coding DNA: TGTGCCAGCTCGCTGGACGGGGGCCCTAACTATGGCTACACCTTC.

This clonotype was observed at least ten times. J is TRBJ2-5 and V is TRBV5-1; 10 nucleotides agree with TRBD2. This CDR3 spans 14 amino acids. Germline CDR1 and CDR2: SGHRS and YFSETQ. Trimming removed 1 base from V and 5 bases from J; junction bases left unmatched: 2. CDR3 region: CASSLTSGEETQYF. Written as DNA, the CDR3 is TGCGCCAGCAGCTTGACTAGCGGGGAGGAGACCCAGTACTTC.

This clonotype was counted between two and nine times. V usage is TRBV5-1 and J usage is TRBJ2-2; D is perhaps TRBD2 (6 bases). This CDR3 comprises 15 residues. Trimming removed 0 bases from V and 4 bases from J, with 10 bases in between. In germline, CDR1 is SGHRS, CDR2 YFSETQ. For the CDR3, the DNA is TGCGCCAGCAGCTTGGTGGCGGGAAGCACCGGGGAGCTGTTTTTT. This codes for CASSLVAGSTGELFF.

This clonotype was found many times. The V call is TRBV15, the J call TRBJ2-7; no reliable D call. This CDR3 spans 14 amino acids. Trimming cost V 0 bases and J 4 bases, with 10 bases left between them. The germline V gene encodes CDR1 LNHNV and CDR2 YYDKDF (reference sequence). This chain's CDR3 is CATSRDPWAYEQYF. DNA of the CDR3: TGTGCCACCAGCAGAGATCCCTGGGCTTACGAGCAGTACTTC. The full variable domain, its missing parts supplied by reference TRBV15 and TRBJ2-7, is DAMVIQNPRYQVTQFGKPVTLSCSQTLNHNVMYWYQQKSSQAPKLLFHYYDKDFNNEADTPDNFQSRRPNTSFCFLDIRSPGLGDTAMYLCATSRDPWAYEQYFGPGTRLTVT.

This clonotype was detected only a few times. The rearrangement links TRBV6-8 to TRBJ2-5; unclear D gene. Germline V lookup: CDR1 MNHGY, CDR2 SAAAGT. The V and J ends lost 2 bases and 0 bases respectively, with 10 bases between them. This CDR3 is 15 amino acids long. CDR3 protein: CASSYARQDQETQYF. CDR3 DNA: TGTGCCAGCAGTTACGCGCGGCAGGACCAAGAGACCCAGTACTTC.

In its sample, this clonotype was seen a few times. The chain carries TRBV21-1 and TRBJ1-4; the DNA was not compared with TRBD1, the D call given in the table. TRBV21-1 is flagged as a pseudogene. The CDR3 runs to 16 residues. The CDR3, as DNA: TGTGCCAGCAGCTTCCGTCCCGGGGGTCTGAATGAAAAACTGTTTTTT. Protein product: CASSFRPGGLNEKLFF.

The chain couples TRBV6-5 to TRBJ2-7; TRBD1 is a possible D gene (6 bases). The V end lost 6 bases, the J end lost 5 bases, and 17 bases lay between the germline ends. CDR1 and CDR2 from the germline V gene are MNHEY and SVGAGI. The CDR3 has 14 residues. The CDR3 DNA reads TGTGCCAGCAGCTCTGGGACAAGGCTCAACGAGCAGTACTTC. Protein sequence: CASSSGTRLNEQYF.

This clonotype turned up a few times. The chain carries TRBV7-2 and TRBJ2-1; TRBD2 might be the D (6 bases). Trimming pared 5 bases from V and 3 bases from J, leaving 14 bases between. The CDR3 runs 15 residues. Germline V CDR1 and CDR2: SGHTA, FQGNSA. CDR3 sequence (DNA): TGTGCCAGCAGCGCCCGGGGTAGCGGCTACAATGAGCAGTTCTTC. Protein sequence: CASSARGSGYNEQFF.

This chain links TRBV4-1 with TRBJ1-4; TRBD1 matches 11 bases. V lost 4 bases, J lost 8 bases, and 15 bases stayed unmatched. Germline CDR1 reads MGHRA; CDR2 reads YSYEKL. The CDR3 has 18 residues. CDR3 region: CASSPDRGRQVGAEKLFF. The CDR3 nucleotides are TGCGCCAGCAGCCCGGACAGGGGGCGCCAAGTGGGAGCGGAAAAACTGTTTTTT.

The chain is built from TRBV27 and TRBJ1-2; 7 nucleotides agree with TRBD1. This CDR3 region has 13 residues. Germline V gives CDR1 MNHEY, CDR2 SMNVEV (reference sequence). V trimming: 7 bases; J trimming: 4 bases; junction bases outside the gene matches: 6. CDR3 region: CASKQGVLYGYTF. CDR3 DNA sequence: TGTGCCAGCAAGCAGGGGGTTCTCTATGGCTACACCTTC.

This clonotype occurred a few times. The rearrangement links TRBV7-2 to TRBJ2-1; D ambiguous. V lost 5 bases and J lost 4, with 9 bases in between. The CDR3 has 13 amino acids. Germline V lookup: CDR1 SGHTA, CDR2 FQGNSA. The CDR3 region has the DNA TGTGCCAGCAGCAGCTCTGTGTACAATGAGCAGTTCTTC. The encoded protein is CASSSSVYNEQFF.

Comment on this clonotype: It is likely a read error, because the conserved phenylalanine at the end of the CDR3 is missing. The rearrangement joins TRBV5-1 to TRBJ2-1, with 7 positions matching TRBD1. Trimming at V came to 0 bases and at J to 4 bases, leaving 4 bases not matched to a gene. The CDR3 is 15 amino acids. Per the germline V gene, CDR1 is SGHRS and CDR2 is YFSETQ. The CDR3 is CASSLGRGIYNEQFS. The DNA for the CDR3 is TGCGCCAGCAGCTTGGGCAGGGGGATTTACAATGAGCAGTTCTCC.

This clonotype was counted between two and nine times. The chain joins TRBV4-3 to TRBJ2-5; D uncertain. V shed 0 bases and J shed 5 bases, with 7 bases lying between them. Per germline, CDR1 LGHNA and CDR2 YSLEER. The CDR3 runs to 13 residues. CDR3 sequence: CASSQDIRETQYF. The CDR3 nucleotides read TGCGCCAGCAGCCAAGATATCCGGGAGACCCAGTACTTC.

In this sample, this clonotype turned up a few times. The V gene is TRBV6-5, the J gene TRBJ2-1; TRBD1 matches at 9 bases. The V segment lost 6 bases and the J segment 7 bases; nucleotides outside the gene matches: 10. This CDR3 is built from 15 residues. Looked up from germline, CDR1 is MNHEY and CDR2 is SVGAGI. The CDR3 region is CASSPDRGGWNEQFF. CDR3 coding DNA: TGTGCCAGCAGCCCCGACAGGGGGGGTTGGAATGAGCAGTTCTTC.

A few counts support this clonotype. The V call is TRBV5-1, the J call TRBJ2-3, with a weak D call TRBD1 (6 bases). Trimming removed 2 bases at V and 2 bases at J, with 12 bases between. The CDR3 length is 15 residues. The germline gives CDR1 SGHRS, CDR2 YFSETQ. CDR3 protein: CASSLQGAPTDTQYF. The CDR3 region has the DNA TGCGCCAGCAGCTTACAGGGCGCCCCCACAGATACGCAGTATTTT.

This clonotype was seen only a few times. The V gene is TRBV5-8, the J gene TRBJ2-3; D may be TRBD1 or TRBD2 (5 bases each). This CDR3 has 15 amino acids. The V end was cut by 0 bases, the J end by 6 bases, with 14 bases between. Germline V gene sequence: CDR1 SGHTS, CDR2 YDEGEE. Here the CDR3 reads CASSLAWGRDDTQYF. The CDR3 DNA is TGTGCCAGCAGCTTGGCTTGGGGGAGAGATGATACGCAGTATTTT.

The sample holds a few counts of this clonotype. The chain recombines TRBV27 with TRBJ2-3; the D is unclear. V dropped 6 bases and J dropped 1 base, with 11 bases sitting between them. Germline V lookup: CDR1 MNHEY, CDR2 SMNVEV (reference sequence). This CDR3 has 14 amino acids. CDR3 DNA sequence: TGTGCCAGCAGCCGCTTCGACGGCACAGATACGCAGTATTTT. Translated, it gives CASSRFDGTDTQYF.

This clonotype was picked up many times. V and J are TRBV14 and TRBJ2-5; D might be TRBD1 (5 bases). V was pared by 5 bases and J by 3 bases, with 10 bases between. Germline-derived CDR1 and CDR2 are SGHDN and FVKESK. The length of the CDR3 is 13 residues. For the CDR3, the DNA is TGTGCCAGCAGCAGGGGCTATAAAGAGACCCAGTACTTC. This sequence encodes CASSRGYKETQYF. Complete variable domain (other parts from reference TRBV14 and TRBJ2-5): EAGVTQFPSHSVIEKGQTVTLRCDPISGHDNLYWYRRVMGKEIKFLLHFVKESKQDESGMPNNRFLAERTGGTYSTLKVQPAELEDSGVYFCASSRGYKETQYFGPGTRLLVL.

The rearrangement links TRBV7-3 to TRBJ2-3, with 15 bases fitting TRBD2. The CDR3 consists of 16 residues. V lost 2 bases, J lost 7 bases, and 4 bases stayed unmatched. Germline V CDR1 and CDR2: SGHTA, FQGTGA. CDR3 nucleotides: TGTGCCAGCAGCTTAGAGGGGACTAGCGGGAGGAATACGCAGTATTTT. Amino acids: CASSLEGTSGRNTQYF. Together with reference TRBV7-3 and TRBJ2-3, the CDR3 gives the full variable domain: GAGVSQTPSNKVTEKGKYVELRCDPISGHTALYWYRQSLGQGPEFLIYFQGTGAADDSGLPNDRFFAVRPEGSVSTLKIQRTERGDSAVYLCASSLEGTSGRNTQYFGPGTRLTVL.